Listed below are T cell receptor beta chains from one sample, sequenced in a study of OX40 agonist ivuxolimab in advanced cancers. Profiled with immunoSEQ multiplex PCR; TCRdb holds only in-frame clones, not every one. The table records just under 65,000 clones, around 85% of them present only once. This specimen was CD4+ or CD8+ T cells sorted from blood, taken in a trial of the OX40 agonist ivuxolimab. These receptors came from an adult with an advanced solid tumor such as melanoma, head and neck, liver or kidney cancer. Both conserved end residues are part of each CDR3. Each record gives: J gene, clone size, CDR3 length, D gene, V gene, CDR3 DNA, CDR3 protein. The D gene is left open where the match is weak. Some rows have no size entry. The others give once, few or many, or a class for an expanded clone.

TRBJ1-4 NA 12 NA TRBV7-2 TGTGCCAGCAGCAAAGAGAGGGAAAAACTGTTTTTT CASSKEREKLFF
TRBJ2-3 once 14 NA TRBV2 TGTGCCAGCACTTGGGGGCTCAGCACAGATACGCAGTATTTT CASTWGLSTDTQYF
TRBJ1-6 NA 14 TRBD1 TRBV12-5 TGTGCTAGTGGTGGAACAGGGGTTAATTCACCCCTCCACTTT CASGGTGVNSPLHF
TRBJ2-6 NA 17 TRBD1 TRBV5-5 TGTGCCAGCAGCGGGGACAGTAGCTCCTCTGGGGCCAACGTCCTGACTTTC CASSGDSSSSGANVLTF
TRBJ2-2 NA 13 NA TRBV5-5 TGTGCCAGCAGCTCCTTTCACACCGGGGAGCTGTTTTTT CASSSFHTGELFF
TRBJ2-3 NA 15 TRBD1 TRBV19 TGTGCCAGTAGGGGGACAGGGGGCTGGTCAGATACGCAGTATTTT CASRGTGGWSDTQYF
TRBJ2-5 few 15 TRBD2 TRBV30 TGTGCCTGGAGGTACTCAGGGACTATCCAAGAGACCCAGTACTTC CAWRYSGTIQETQYF
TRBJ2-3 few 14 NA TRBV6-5 TGTGCCAGCAGTCGCAGGGAGGGCACAGATACGCAGTATTTT CASSRREGTDTQYF
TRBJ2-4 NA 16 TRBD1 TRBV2 TGTGCCAGCAGTAAGGGGACAGGGGGCGTCAAAAACATTCAGTACTTC CASSKGTGGVKNIQYF
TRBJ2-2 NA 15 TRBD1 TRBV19 TGTGCCAGTAGCCCCAGGACAGGGGGCACCGGGGAGCTGTTTTTT CASSPRTGGTGELFF
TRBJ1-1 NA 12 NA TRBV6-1 TGTGCCAGCAGAGGGGTCAACACTGAAGCTTTCTTT CASRGVNTEAFF
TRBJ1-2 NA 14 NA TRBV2 TGTGCCAGCAGTGAATGGCGGACGAACTATGGCTACACCTTC CASSEWRTNYGYTF
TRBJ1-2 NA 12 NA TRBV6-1 TGTGCCAGCACAATGGGTTTCGATGGCTACACCTTC CASTMGFDGYTF
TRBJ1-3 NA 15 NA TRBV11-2 TGTGCCAGCAGCTTAGATCAGACAGGTGGAAACACCATATATTTT CASSLDQTGGNTIYF